These 23 T cell receptor beta chains originate from one sample sequenced in a study of T-cell memory formation after mild COVID-19 (dated by TCRdb to the early 2020s). The library relied on 5' RACE. The instrument was an Illumina NovaSeq 6000. The public reads were reprocessed in TCRdb via fastp at Q25 and MiXCR, keeping in-frame beta chains. Entries are consolidated by CDR3 protein sequence, retaining the most common genes and DNA. The sample data list more than 75,000 distinct CDR3 sequences, and around 14% of these were observed just once. The ten largest clones represent 25% to 35% of the sample. The sample consisted of PBMCs or a T cell subset sorted from them (not recorded which). These receptors were obtained from an adult woman who had mild COVID-19 (a few samples of this study predate the infection). The sample titles of this study are shuffled in the database, so cell type and time point are left out; the donor was told from shared clones.

This chain uses TRBV7-9 with TRBJ2-5; the D is unclear. This CDR3 is 12 amino acids long. V was cut by 4 bases and J by 4 bases, with 7 bases left in between. The germline V gene has CDR1 SEHNR and CDR2 FQNEAQ (reference sequence). Here the CDR3 DNA reads TGTGCCAGCAGCTCAGTCTCAGAGACCCAGTACTTC. This codes for CASSSVSETQYF.

The V call is TRBV2, the J call TRBJ1-1, with no clear D. CDR1 and CDR2 from the germline V gene are SNHLY and FYNNEI. The V gene lost 0 bases and the J gene lost 3 bases, with 5 bases spanning the gap. CDR3 length equals 13 residues. The CDR3 DNA is TGTGCCAGCAGTGAAGCGTTGGACACTGAAGCTTTCTTT. This translates into CASSEALDTEAFF.

The V call is TRBV5-5, the J call TRBJ2-3; D ambiguous. The CDR3 is 13 amino acids. Germline assignment: CDR1 SGHKS and CDR2 YYEKEE (reference sequence). With 7 bases removed from V and 5 bases from J, the gap between germline ends came to 14 bases. CDR3 loop: CASLPFNLDTQYF. In DNA form, the CDR3 reads TGTGCCAGCCTCCCATTCAATTTAGATACGCAGTATTTT.

The chain combines TRBV4-1 with TRBJ1-5; weak D call: TRBD1 (6 bases). The V end lost 2 bases, the J end lost 6 bases, and 20 bases lay between the germline ends. Germline V gene data show CDR1 as MGHRA and CDR2 as YSYEKL. This CDR3 is 17 amino acids long. CDR3: CASSQPIGGGAGQPQHF. The CDR3 nucleotides are TGCGCCAGCAGCCAACCTATTGGGGGGGGCGCGGGTCAGCCCCAGCATTTT.

V is TRBV3-1 and J is TRBJ2-5; 11 bases fit TRBD2. Trimming took 0 bases from V and 4 from J; bases not matched to a gene: 1. CDR1 and CDR2 from the germline V gene are LGHDT and YNNKEL (reference sequence). The CDR3 covers 15 residues. In DNA, the CDR3 is TGTGCCAGCAGCCAAGATACTAGCGGGGGAGAGACCCAGTACTTC. It translates to CASSQDTSGGETQYF.

The rearrangement joins TRBV7-6 to TRBJ2-1; 13 bases match TRBD2. Losses at the gene ends were 5 bases for V and 5 bases for J; bases not matched to a gene: 3. Germline V CDR1 and CDR2: SGHVS, FNYEAQ. The CDR3 extends over 15 amino acids. CDR3 coding DNA: TGTGCCAGCAGCCACGGACTAGCGGGAGACAATGAGCAGTTCTTC. Protein product: CASSHGLAGDNEQFF.

This clonotype came up a few times. The V gene is TRBV12-3 or TRBV12-4, the J gene TRBJ2-5, with a tentative D call TRBD1 (5 bases). This CDR3 region has 13 residues. V lost 7 bases to trimming and J lost 7 bases, with 16 bases between them. The CDR3 sequence is CASTPSGMRTQYF. CDR3 DNA: TGTGCCAGCACCCCGTCAGGGATGCGGACCCAGTACTTC.

CDR3 amino acids: CASSYGSAWEQYF. CDR3 nucleotide sequence: TGTGCCAGCAGTTACGGTTCAGCTTGGGAGCAGTACTTC. This chain connects TRBV6-5 to TRBJ2-7; D unclear. Germline assignment: CDR1 MNHEY and CDR2 SVGAGI. CDR3 size: 13 residues. Trimming cost V 2 bases and J 7 bases, with 12 bases left between them.

V is TRBV29-1 and J is TRBJ2-3; D gene uncertain. V was shortened by 3 bases and J by 3 bases, with 19 bases between the two germline ends. From germline, CDR1 is SQVTM and CDR2 ANQGSEA. This CDR3 contains 16 residues. CDR3 coding DNA: TGCAGCGTTGACTTCGCTCGGGTCCCCGCGACAGATACGCAGTATTTT. Its protein product is CSVDFARVPATDTQYF.

The chain has TRBV4-3 and TRBJ1-2; no clear D gene. CDR3 length: 18 amino acids. Germline V gives CDR1 LGHNA, CDR2 YSLEER. Trimming removed 0 bases at V and 8 bases at J, with 25 bases between. The CDR3 DNA sequence: TGCGCCAGCAGCCAAGATTACCGGGATATTTCCCCCCCCGACGGCTACACCTTC. It translates to CASSQDYRDISPPDGYTF.

Only a few counts were recorded for this clonotype. V usage is TRBV4-2 and J usage is TRBJ1-5; 9 bases fit TRBD1. This CDR3 is built from 19 residues. J was trimmed by 6 bases and V by 0 bases; bases with no gene match: 15. Per the germline V gene, CDR1 is LGHNA and CDR2 is YNFKEQ. The CDR3, as DNA: TGTGCCAGCAGCCAAGATCCGGTTACGGACAGGGGTATATCTCAGCCCCAGCATTTT. It yields the protein CASSQDPVTDRGISQPQHF.

This clonotype was picked up many times. The chain combines TRBV4-1 with TRBJ2-3, with 16 bases identical to TRBD2. The CDR3 runs to 21 residues. Germline-derived CDR1 and CDR2 are MGHRA and YSYEKL. The V gene end was trimmed by 4 bases and the J gene end by 3 bases; junction bases not matched to a gene: 16. The CDR3 sequence: CASSPPPFGTSGGAVTDTQYF. The CDR3 bases are TGCGCCAGCAGCCCCCCTCCATTCGGGACTAGCGGGGGGGCGGTGACAGATACGCAGTATTTT.

The CDR3 sequence is CSARDIDNGLNQPQHF. As DNA, the CDR3 is TGCAGTGCTAGAGATATAGATAACGGATTGAATCAGCCCCAGCATTTT. The genes are TRBV20-1 and TRBJ1-5; D not resolved. V shed 0 bases and J shed 4 bases, with 16 bases lying between them. Per the germline V gene, CDR1 is DFQATT and CDR2 is SNEGSKA (reference sequence). The CDR3 extends over 16 amino acids.

This clonotype was picked up a small number of times. The chain has TRBV29-1 and TRBJ1-1; TRBD1 might be the D (6 bases). The V end lost 0 bases, the J end lost 1 base, and 12 bases lay between the germline ends. Germline V gives CDR1 SQVTM, CDR2 ANQGSEA. This CDR3 spans 15 amino acids. CDR3 DNA sequence: TGCAGCGTTGAAGAAGGGGGGCAGGGGAACACTGAAGCTTTCTTT. Translation gives CSVEEGGQGNTEAFF.

This clonotype has just a few counts. The V call is TRBV7-9, the J call TRBJ2-5, with D unresolved. Trimming cost V 5 bases and J 5 bases, with 15 bases left between them. The germline V gene encodes CDR1 SEHNR and CDR2 FQNEAQ (reference sequence). This CDR3 contains 14 residues. CDR3 DNA sequence: TGTGCCAGCAGCCAACGAGACTCGGTTGAGACCCAGTACTTC. It specifies CASSQRDSVETQYF. Full variable domain (rest looked up from reference TRBV7-9 and TRBJ2-5): DTGVSQNPRHKITKRGQNVTFRCDPISEHNRLYWYRQTLGQGPEFLTYFQNEAQLEKSRLLSDRFSAERPKGSFSTLEIQRTEQGDSAMYLCASSQRDSVETQYFGPGTRLLVL.

This clonotype appeared a single time. This could be a read error, since a much larger clone is one nucleotide away. The chain combines TRBV12-3 or TRBV12-4 with TRBJ2-1, with 7 bases lining up with TRBD2. This CDR3 spans 13 amino acids. In DNA form, the CDR3 reads TGTGCCAGCAGGCCCAGCGGGGCGGGTGAGAAGTTCTTC. Protein: CASRPSGAGEKFF.

This clonotype has a handful of counts. This rearrangement joins TRBV5-1 to TRBJ1-4, with TRBD1 as a possible D gene (5 bases). Trimming shortened V by 0 bases and J by 4 bases, and 7 bases separated the two germline ends. Per germline, CDR1 SGHRS and CDR2 YFSETQ. This CDR3 has 14 residues. This chain's CDR3 is CASSLEGINEKLFF. The CDR3 bases are TGCGCCAGCAGCTTGGAGGGGATTAATGAAAAACTGTTTTTT.

The rearrangement joins TRBV7-9 to TRBJ2-7; no definite D call. Germline V gives CDR1 SEHNR, CDR2 FQNEAQ (reference sequence). The CDR3 contains 13 residues. V lost 5 bases and J lost 5, with 13 bases in between. Here the CDR3 DNA reads TGTGCCAGCAGCGCCCGGACCCAGGACGAGCAGTACTTC. Its translation is CASSARTQDEQYF.

The chain carries TRBV7-9 and TRBJ2-1; D is ambiguous. In germline, CDR1 is SEHNR, CDR2 FQNEAQ (reference sequence). With 5 bases removed from V and 4 bases from J, the gap between germline ends came to 15 bases. This CDR3 comprises 15 residues. CDR3 coding DNA: TGTGCCAGCAGCGAAAGTCGAAGTTCTTACAATGAGCAGTTCTTC. The encoded protein is CASSESRSSYNEQFF.

This clonotype came up many times. The J gene is TRBJ2-4, the V gene TRBV14; 7 bases align to TRBD2. Germline CDR1 is SGHDN and CDR2 is FVKESK. The CDR3 contains 15 residues. Losses at the gene ends were 3 bases for V and 6 bases for J; bases not matched to a gene: 8. DNA for the CDR3: TGTGCCAGCAGCCACCCGACTAGCTTCGGAAACATTCAGTACTTC. This translates into CASSHPTSFGNIQYF.

This clonotype occurred a few times. The rearrangement links TRBV20-1 to TRBJ2-1; TRBD2 matches 11 bases. There are 19 residues in the CDR3. V shed 4 bases and J 3 bases; nucleotides not matched to a gene: 17. Germline lookup yields CDR1 DFQATT and CDR2 SNEGSKA (reference sequence). The CDR3 DNA sequence: TGCAGTGCTATACTCCGCCCGATGGAGACTAGCGGGGACTACAATGAGCAGTTCTTC. Its protein is CSAILRPMETSGDYNEQFF.

The chain couples TRBV29-1 to TRBJ2-1; 13 bases match TRBD2. Looked up from germline, CDR1 is SQVTM and CDR2 is ANQGSEA. V shed 1 base and J 5 bases; nucleotides not matched to a gene: 5. The CDR3 is 16 residues long. The CDR3 nucleotides are TGCAGCGTTGAAGGGACTAGCGGGAGTCGGGACAATGAGCAGTTCTTC. Residues: CSVEGTSGSRDNEQFF.

This clonotype turned up a few times. The chain employs TRBV5-1 and TRBJ2-7; 10 bases are shared with TRBD1. The CDR3 length is 19 residues. The V and J ends lost 2 bases and 4 bases, in that order; junction bases with no gene match: 18. Per germline, CDR1 SGHRS and CDR2 YFSETQ. The CDR3 DNA reads as TGCGCCAGCAGCTTTTGGGACAGGGGAAATCTAGCGGCGGAGTACGAGCAGTACTTC. Amino acids: CASSFWDRGNLAAEYEQYF.